The entry below describes one T cell receptor beta chain. The antigen is unknown. There are 15 residues in the CDR3. Trimming stripped 3 bases from V and 7 bases from J, with 18 bases between. CDR1 is KGHSH, CDR2 LQKENI, per germline. The data originate from a study of T cells in localized non-small cell lung cancer. Study-wide findings and caveats: A higher density of T cells in blood coincided with extended overall survival. It was uninvolved adjacent lung that showed the highest T cell clonality, exceeding tumor. Heterogeneity remains possible, as sequencing covered one tumor region only. A median of 57 of the top 100 tumor clones appeared in adjacent lung, which was paired and uninvolved.

Assay used: immunoSEQ multiplex PCR; TCRdb lists only in-frame clones, some missing. In the table there are some 25,000 clones, about 91% of which are singletons. Sequencing used peripheral blood mononuclear cells, obtained before any cancer treatment. The TCR comes from a woman aged 35 to 69 with stage III lung adenocarcinoma. The V call is TRBV18, the J call TRBJ1-2, with TRBD1 as a possible D gene (5 bases). CDR3 coding DNA: TGTGCCAGCTCACCGCCGGGACCGCAAAGGGTTGGCTACACCTTC. The encoded protein is CASSPPGPQRVGYTF.